This T cell receptor beta chain was captured by sequencing in a study of cytomegalovirus exposure and HLA in healthy donors. PCR employed 60 Vbeta and 13 Jbeta primers. Here immunoSEQ multiplex PCR was the method, and the copy in TCRdb shows in-frame clones only, minus some. This table has fewer than 90,000 clones, 76% appearing once. On this clone: The antigen is not known.

Overall study findings and caveats: Cytomegalovirus status was reportedly diagnosed by the classifier with high specificity and sensitivity.

V dropped 1 base and J dropped 7; count of bases not matched to a gene: 12. The CDR3 sequence is 17 residues long. CDR1 is SGHDT, CDR2 YYEEEE, per germline. The chain recombines TRBV5-6 with TRBJ1-4; TRBD1 aligns across 8 bases. This sequence was found in a male donor in good health and CMV-seronegative. Sequenced: PBMCs. The CDR3 sequence: CASSLTFLDRGGEKLFF. As DNA, the CDR3 is TGTGCCAGCAGCTTGACCTTCCTCGACAGGGGCGGTGAAAAACTGTTTTTT.